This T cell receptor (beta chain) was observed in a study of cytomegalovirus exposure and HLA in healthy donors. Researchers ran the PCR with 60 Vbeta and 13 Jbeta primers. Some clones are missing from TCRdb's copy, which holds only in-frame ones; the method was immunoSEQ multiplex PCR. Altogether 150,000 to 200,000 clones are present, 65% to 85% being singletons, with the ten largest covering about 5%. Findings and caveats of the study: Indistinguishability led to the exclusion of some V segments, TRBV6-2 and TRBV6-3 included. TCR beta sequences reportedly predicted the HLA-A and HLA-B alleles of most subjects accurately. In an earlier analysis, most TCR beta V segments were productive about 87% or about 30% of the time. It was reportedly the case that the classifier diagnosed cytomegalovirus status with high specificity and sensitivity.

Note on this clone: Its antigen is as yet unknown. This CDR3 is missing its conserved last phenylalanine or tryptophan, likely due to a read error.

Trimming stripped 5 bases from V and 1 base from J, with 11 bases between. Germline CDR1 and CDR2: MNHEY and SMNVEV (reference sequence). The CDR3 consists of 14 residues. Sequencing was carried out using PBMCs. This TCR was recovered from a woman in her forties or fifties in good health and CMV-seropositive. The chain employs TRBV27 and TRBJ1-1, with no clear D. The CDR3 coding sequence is TGTGCCAGCAGTCCTCGATTGAGGAACACTGAAGCTTTCCTT. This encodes CASSPRLRNTEAFL.